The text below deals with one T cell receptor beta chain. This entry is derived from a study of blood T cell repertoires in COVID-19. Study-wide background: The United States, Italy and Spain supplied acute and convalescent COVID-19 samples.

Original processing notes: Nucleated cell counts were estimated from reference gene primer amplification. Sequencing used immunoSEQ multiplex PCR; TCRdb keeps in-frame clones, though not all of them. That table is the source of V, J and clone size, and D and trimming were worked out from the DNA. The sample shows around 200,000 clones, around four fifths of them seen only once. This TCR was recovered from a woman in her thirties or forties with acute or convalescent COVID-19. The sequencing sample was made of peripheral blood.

The DNA of the CDR3 is TGTGCCAGCAGCCCGGGGGGACCTGTGACGAACACTGAAGCTTTCTTT. It specifies CASSPGGPVTNTEAFF. The chain combines TRBV9 with TRBJ1-1; D may be TRBD1 (5 bases). Germline V lookup: CDR1 SGDLS, CDR2 YYNGEE. This CDR3 is 16 amino acids long. Deletions cut 4 bases from V and 1 base from J, with 17 bases between.